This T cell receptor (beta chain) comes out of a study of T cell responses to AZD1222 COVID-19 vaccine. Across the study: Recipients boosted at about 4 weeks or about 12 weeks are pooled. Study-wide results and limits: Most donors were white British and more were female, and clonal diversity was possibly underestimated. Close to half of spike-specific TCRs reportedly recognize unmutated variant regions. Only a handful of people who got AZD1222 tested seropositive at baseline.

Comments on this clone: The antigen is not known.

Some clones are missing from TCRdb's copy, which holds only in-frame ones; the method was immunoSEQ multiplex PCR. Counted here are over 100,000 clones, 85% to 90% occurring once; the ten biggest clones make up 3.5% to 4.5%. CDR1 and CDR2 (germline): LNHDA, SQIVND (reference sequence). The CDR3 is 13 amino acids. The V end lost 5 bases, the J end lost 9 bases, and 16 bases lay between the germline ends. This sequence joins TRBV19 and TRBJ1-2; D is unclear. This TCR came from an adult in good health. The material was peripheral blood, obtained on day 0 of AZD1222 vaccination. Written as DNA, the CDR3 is TGTGCCAGTAGTCCCGCAGGCGTCCGGAGCTACACCTTC. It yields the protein CASSPAGVRSYTF.